This TCR beta chain was documented in a study of graft-versus-host responses after intestinal transplantation. Across the study: Induction using anti-thymocyte globulin, followed by tacrolimus and steroids for roughly 3 years, was given to all recipients.

The table came from immunoSEQ multiplex PCR; TCRdb's copy has only in-frame clones and leaves some out. The data show roughly 40,000 clones, 89% seen once. On this clone itself: Its antigen is not identified.

CDR3 length equals 13 residues. CDR1 is MNHEY and CDR2 is SVGAGI in the germline V gene. The junction had 3 bases not matched to a gene; V was cut back by 4 bases and J by 4 bases. Study-wide findings and caveats: The recipient marrow held GvH clones, and some of them showed up first in ileum or blood. Allograft clonal ratios (graft-versus-host to host-versus-graft) were high in patients who had graft-donor T cell macrochimerism. Peak levels of circulating GvH clones tracked with early post-transplant HvG declines.

Here the sequenced sample was PBMCs, taken 260 to 270 days after transplant. The sequence was obtained from a human patient who received an intestinal transplant, so some T cells may come from the graft donor. This chain connects TRBV6-5 to TRBJ2-7; 8 bases line up with TRBD2. The CDR3 reads CASSSGTRYEQYF. The CDR3 DNA sequence: TGTGCCAGCAGTTCCGGGACTAGGTACGAGCAGTACTTC.